The next 20 T cell receptor beta chains were all read from a single sample in a study of blood T cell repertoires in COVID-19 (dated by TCRdb to the early 2020s). Library creation used the immunoSEQ multiplex PCR assay. Sourced from immuneACCESS, this table was stored by TCRdb with only in-frame sequences that have V and J called. A share of the clones is absent; for the studies checked, an unresolved V gene accounts for under half, and the remainder has no known explanation. The table for this sample lists about 170,000 clones; about four fifths of them were counted only once. Clones ranked in the top ten supply approximately 12% of the sample. The source material was PBMCs or T cells enriched from blood (not recorded which). These receptors were collected from a man in his fifties or sixties who had recovered from COVID-19.

V gene TRBV6-5 combines with J gene TRBJ1-5, with D maybe TRBD1 (5 bases). V was cut by 0 bases and J by 7 bases, with 16 bases left in between. The germline V gene encodes CDR1 MNHEY and CDR2 SVGAGI. The CDR3 runs 16 residues. CDR3 in DNA: TGTGCCAGCAGTTACTCCGTAGGGGAGGGCCAGCAGCCCCAGCATTTT. This sequence encodes CASSYSVGEGQQPQHF.

The chain has TRBV28 and TRBJ1-6, with D perhaps matching TRBD1 (5 bases). Per germline, CDR1 MDHEN and CDR2 SYDVKM. The length of the CDR3 is 15 residues. V dropped 1 base and J dropped 3 bases, with 7 bases sitting between them. CDR3 sequence reads: CASSLSGDYNSPLHF. CDR3 DNA: TGTGCCAGCAGTTTATCGGGGGACTATAATTCACCCCTCCACTTT.

The chain carries TRBV7-9 and TRBJ2-5; 7 bases are a match to TRBD1. Germline values: CDR1 SEHNR, CDR2 FQNEAQ (reference sequence). Trimming cost V 0 bases and J 2 bases; bases outside gene matches: 3. This CDR3 is 15 amino acids long. The CDR3 DNA follows: TGTGCCAGCAGCTTAGCTCGGGGACAGCAAGAGACCCAGTACTTC. This codes for CASSLARGQQETQYF.

V and J are TRBV19 and TRBJ1-1; D is ambiguous. The germline CDR1 and CDR2 sequences are LNHDA and SQIVND (reference sequence). This CDR3 is 13 amino acids long. Trimming took 5 bases from V and 4 from J, leaving 11 bases between them. DNA of the CDR3: TGTGCCAGTAGTCCTATCGGCGGCACTGAAGCTTTCTTT. Protein sequence: CASSPIGGTEAFF.

This clone was recorded only once. The gene calls are TRBV5-5 and TRBJ1-3, with D possibly being TRBD1 (5 bases). Trimming stripped 2 bases from V and 0 bases from J, with 9 bases between. The V gene's germline CDR1 is SGHKS and CDR2 YYEKEE (reference sequence). This CDR3 contains 15 residues. As DNA, the CDR3 is TGTGCCAGCAGCTTCGGGGACTTCTCTGGAAACACCATATATTTT. Encoded protein: CASSFGDFSGNTIYF. Full variable domain (outside the CDR3, taken from reference TRBV5-5 and TRBJ1-3): DAGVTQSPTHLIKTRGQQVTLRCSPISGHKSVSWYQQVLGQGPQFIFQYYEKEERGRGNFPDRFSARQFPNYSSELNVNALLLGDSALYLCASSFGDFSGNTIYFGEGSWLTVV.

This chain links TRBV7-3 with TRBJ2-2, with TRBD1 matching over 9 bases. The J segment lost 6 bases and the V segment lost 0 bases, leaving 2 bases of the junction unmatched. CDR1 and CDR2 from the germline V gene are SGHTA and FQGTGA. This CDR3 is built from 15 residues. As DNA, the CDR3 is TGTGCCAGCAGCTTAACACAGGGGGCGTCCGGGGAGCTGTTTTTT. Translated: CASSLTQGASGELFF.

The rearrangement joins TRBV28 to TRBJ1-2, with 9 bases aligning to TRBD1. V lost 7 bases, J lost 3 bases, and 18 bases stayed unmatched. The CDR3 covers 18 residues. Germline V gene sequence: CDR1 MDHEN, CDR2 SYDVKM. DNA for the CDR3: TGTGCCAGCACCAGGTACGGGACAGGGTGGTCGACGGACTATGGCTACACCTTC. Its translation: CASTRYGTGWSTDYGYTF.

This chain joins TRBV7-8 and TRBJ1-3; 10 bases are a match to TRBD1. This CDR3 has 15 residues. V shed 3 bases, J shed 4 bases, and the junction held 3 bases outside the gene matches. The germline V gene encodes CDR1 SGHVS and CDR2 FQNEAQ. The chain's CDR3 is CASSLDRGGGNTIYF. Here the CDR3 DNA reads TGTGCCAGCAGCTTGGACAGGGGGGGAGGAAACACCATATATTTT.

The chain joins TRBV30 to TRBJ2-3, with 15 bases lining up with TRBD2. The CDR3 consists of 16 residues. Germline V gives CDR1 GTSNPN, CDR2 SVGIG (reference sequence). Trimming took 5 bases from V and 6 from J; bases not matched to a gene: 9. CDR3 loop: CAWAEGLAGGGDTQYF. CDR3 sequence (DNA): TGTGCCTGGGCAGAGGGACTAGCGGGGGGCGGGGATACGCAGTATTTT.

The chain carries TRBV7-9 and TRBJ1-2; no clear D. The V and J ends lost 1 base and 8 bases respectively, with 11 bases between them. CDR3 size: 13 residues. Per the germline V gene, CDR1 is SEHNR and CDR2 is FQNEAQ (reference sequence). CDR3 sequence reads: CASSLEALLGYTF. The CDR3 region has the DNA TGTGCCAGCAGCTTAGAAGCCCTCCTCGGCTACACCTTC.

V is TRBV9 and J is TRBJ2-7; D gene uncertain. The CDR3 runs 14 residues. The V end lost 0 bases, the J end lost 3 bases, and 10 bases lay between the germline ends. Germline loops: CDR1 SGDLS, CDR2 YYNGEE. The CDR3 spells CASSVGAESYEQYF. The DNA of the CDR3 is TGTGCCAGCAGCGTAGGGGCAGAGAGCTACGAGCAGTACTTC.

This rearrangement joins TRBV5-5 to TRBJ1-2, with D unresolved. V lost 6 bases to trimming and J lost 1 base, with 7 bases between them. This CDR3 comprises 12 residues. Germline assignment: CDR1 SGHKS and CDR2 YYEKEE (reference sequence). In DNA form, the CDR3 reads TGTGCCAGCACAGGAAATAACTATGGCTACACCTTC. Its translation: CASTGNNYGYTF. Combining the CDR3 with reference TRBV5-5 and TRBJ1-2 gives the whole variable domain DAGVTQSPTHLIKTRGQQVTLRCSPISGHKSVSWYQQVLGQGPQFIFQYYEKEERGRGNFPDRFSARQFPNYSSELNVNALLLGDSALYLCASTGNNYGYTFGSGTRLTVV.

This chain links TRBV4-1 with TRBJ2-3; the match to TRBD1 covers 9 bases. J gave up 4 bases and V 3 bases, and 5 bases lay outside the gene matches. Germline CDR1 reads MGHRA; CDR2 reads YSYEKL. The CDR3 covers 15 residues. The CDR3 sequence: CASSQTGGAADTQYF. CDR3 nucleotide sequence: TGCGCCAGCAGCCAGACAGGGGGGGCCGCAGATACGCAGTATTTT.

In this sample, this clone turned up a few times. The V and J genes are TRBV2 and TRBJ2-5; the match to TRBD1 covers 7 bases. There are 14 residues in the CDR3. J gave up 5 bases and V 7 bases, and 10 bases lay outside the gene matches. Germline V CDR1 and CDR2: SNHLY, FYNNEI. DNA of the CDR3: TGTGCCAGCACCTCGACAGGGCGGGTGGAGACCCAGTACTTC. Translating gives CASTSTGRVETQYF.

This chain joins TRBV3-1 (or the pseudogene TRBV3-2) and TRBJ1-2; a possible D gene is TRBD1 (5 bases). The CDR3 consists of 12 residues. V lost 5 bases and J lost 8, with 12 bases in between. Looked up from germline, CDR1 is LGHDT and CDR2 is YNNKEL (reference sequence). The DNA for the CDR3 is TGTGCCAGCAGCTCGTTAAGGGGAGGCTACACCTTC. Residues: CASSSLRGGYTF.

CDR3 sequence (DNA): TGTGCCAGCAGCTTGGACAGGGGTAGGGCTGAAGCTTTCTTT. Amino acids: CASSLDRGRAEAFF. The chain combines TRBV7-2 with TRBJ1-1, with 9 bases aligning to TRBD1. The CDR3 runs to 14 residues. Trimming removed 3 bases from V and 6 bases from J; junction bases left unmatched: 5. CDR1 and CDR2 from the germline V gene are SGHTA and FQGNSA.

This clone was seen only a few times. This chain joins TRBV5-4 and TRBJ2-7, with D possibly being TRBD1 (5 bases). The CDR3 consists of 14 residues. With 0 bases removed from V and 0 bases from J, the gap between germline ends came to 7 bases. CDR1 is SGHNT, CDR2 YYREEE, per germline (reference sequence). CDR3 DNA sequence: TGTGCCAGCAGCTTGGAGGGGAACTCCTACGAGCAGTACTTC. Translating gives CASSLEGNSYEQYF.

This clone came up once. The J gene is TRBJ1-1, the V gene TRBV7-3, with 12 bases matching TRBD1. The germline CDR1 and CDR2 sequences are SGHTA and FQGTGA. This CDR3 spans 14 amino acids. V lost 5 bases to trimming and J lost 12 bases; unmatched junction nucleotides: 10. Here the CDR3 reads CASSPTGTGGRTFF. DNA of the CDR3: TGTGCCAGCAGCCCAACCGGGACAGGGGGCAGGACTTTCTTT.

This sequence joins TRBV4-2 and TRBJ1-2, with D possibly being TRBD1 (6 bases). Germline V gene lookup returns CDR1 LGHNA and CDR2 YNFKEQ. The length of the CDR3 is 15 residues. V lost 0 bases to trimming and J lost 4 bases, with 12 bases between them. The CDR3 sequence: CASSQDWKGVYGYTF. DNA for the CDR3: TGTGCCAGCAGCCAAGATTGGAAGGGGGTCTATGGCTACACCTTC.

This clone occurred a few times. The chain links TRBV7-3 to TRBJ2-1; tentative D call: TRBD2 (5 bases). CDR1 and CDR2 from the germline V gene are SGHTA and FQGTGA. Trimming cost V 3 bases and J 7 bases, with 10 bases left between them. CDR3 length: 13 amino acids. The CDR3 bases are TGTGCCAGCAGCTTCGGGGTTGGAAATGAGCAGTTCTTC. It is translated as CASSFGVGNEQFF.